This TCR beta chain was identified in a study of identical twins. Findings of the study overall: Low generation-probability sequences were in excess among twin-shared out-of-frame alpha sequences. Out-of-frame TCR alpha sharing in monozygotic twins exceeded recombination model predictions.

This clonotype was found many times. What it recognizes is unknown. There are 16 residues in the CDR3. Germline-derived CDR1 and CDR2 are SGHDN and FVKESK. With 0 bases clipped from V and 2 bases from J, the junction kept 3 bases outside the gene matches. TCRdb fed the 5' RACE reads into MiXCR, producing one record per CDR3 protein. The sample holds about 1.7 million distinct CDR3 sequences; less than 35% are singletons and the top ten take approximately 0.29%. This rearrangement joins TRBV14 to TRBJ2-3; 9 bases fit TRBD2. The sample taken for sequencing was cord blood. The sequence came from a newborn girl in good health. The CDR3 reads CASSQDRGLATDTQYF. CDR3 sequence (DNA): TGTGCCAGCAGCCAAGATCGGGGACTAGCCACAGATACGCAGTATTTT.